The 9 T cell receptor beta chains presented below share a single source sample, sequenced in a study of glioma-infiltrating T cells. The iRepertoire nested amplicon-rescue multiplex PCR amplified TCR alpha and beta CDR3s from RNA. TCRdb independently ran MiXCR on the multiplex PCR reads; one entry per CDR3 protein. Of roughly 120,000 distinct CDR3 sequences listed, approximately 26% are singletons. Sequenced sample: glioma tissue, nonneoplastic brain tissue, or PBMCs (not recorded which). These receptors were taken from a human donor with low-grade glioma or glioblastoma, undergoing nonglioma brain surgery, or in good health (not recorded which).

There are many counts of this clonotype. The chain joins TRBV28 to TRBJ2-3; weak D call: TRBD1 (5 bases). The germline V gene encodes CDR1 MDHEN and CDR2 SYDVKM. The V end was cut by 2 bases, the J end by 1 base, with 13 bases between. The CDR3 contains 16 residues. CDR3 sequence (DNA): TGTGCCAGCAGTTTACTGACAGAGAAAGGCACAGATACGCAGTATTTT. It codes for CASSLLTEKGTDTQYF.

With regard to this clonotype: A read error may explain this, as a much larger clone is one base away. The chain uses TRBV29-1 and TRBJ1-3; D remains unclear. V was shortened by 0 bases and J by 3 bases, with 9 bases between the two germline ends. The CDR3 extends over 14 amino acids. Germline loops: CDR1 SQVTM, CDR2 ANQGSEA. The CDR3 protein is CSVEEVKFGNTIYF. CDR3 in DNA: TGCAGCGTTGAAGAAGTAAAGTTTGGAAACACCATATATTTT.

This clonotype was seen a few times. The rearrangement uses TRBV29-1 and TRBJ2-1; 8 nucleotides match TRBD2. This CDR3 spans 17 amino acids. The germline gives CDR1 SQVTM, CDR2 ANQGSEA. The junction had 13 bases not matched to a gene; V was cut back by 4 bases and J by 2 bases. Here the CDR3 DNA reads TGCAGCGTTGCGGGACGGGAGGGCCGAAGTCCCTACAATGAGCAGTTCTTC. This gives the protein CSVAGREGRSPYNEQFF.

Many counts were recorded for this clonotype. The chain recombines TRBV27 with TRBJ1-2, with TRBD1 identical over 9 bases. The CDR3 is 14 residues long. The V and J ends lost 6 bases and 6 bases, in that order; junction bases with no gene match: 8. Germline assignment: CDR1 MNHEY and CDR2 SMNVEV (reference sequence). CDR3 protein: CASSPNRGRDGYTF. CDR3 in DNA: TGTGCCAGCAGCCCTAACAGGGGGCGCGATGGCTACACCTTC.

The sample holds many counts of this clonotype. This chain joins TRBV29-1 and TRBJ2-5; D gene ambiguous. V was shortened by 0 bases and J by 10 bases, with 6 bases between the two germline ends. The CDR3 runs to 10 residues. Germline values: CDR1 SQVTM, CDR2 ANQGSEA. This CDR3 is CSVEEVGQYF. DNA of the CDR3: TGCAGCGTTGAAGAGGTGGGCCAGTACTTC.

This clonotype was seen at least ten times. V and J are TRBV18 and TRBJ2-7; 9 positions agree with TRBD2. Germline CDR1 is KGHSH and CDR2 is LQKENI. This CDR3 spans 15 amino acids. V shed 0 bases, J shed 2 bases, and the junction held 2 bases outside the gene matches. The CDR3 DNA is TGTGCCAGCTCACCACCCCTAGCGGGGCCCTACGAGCAGTACTTC. Amino acids: CASSPPLAGPYEQYF.

This chain uses TRBV5-5 with TRBJ2-7, with D maybe TRBD1 (5 bases). The V and J ends lost 4 bases and 0 bases respectively, with 14 bases between them. The CDR3 consists of 15 residues. Germline V gene sequence: CDR1 SGHKS, CDR2 YYEKEE (reference sequence). The CDR3 region is CASSTYWGSSYEQYF. DNA for the CDR3: TGTGCCAGCAGCACATATTGGGGCAGCTCCTACGAGCAGTACTTC.

Concerning this clonotype: The missing conserved phenylalanine or tryptophan at the end of this CDR3 makes a read error likely. The rearrangement links TRBV7-9 to TRBJ1-2; D remains ambiguous. This CDR3 is 13 amino acids long. With 2 bases removed from V and 7 bases from J, the gap between germline ends came to 11 bases. Germline V lookup: CDR1 SEHNR, CDR2 FQNEAQ (reference sequence). For the CDR3, the DNA is TGTGCCAGCAGCTTAATCCCCTGCTTTGGCTACACCATC. The encoded protein is CASSLIPCFGYTI.

This clonotype has only a few counts. The CDR3 DNA is TGTGCCAGCAGCCCTTTTACAGGGGCCGAGCAGTACTTC. Translation: CASSPFTGAEQYF. The chain has TRBV7-8 and TRBJ2-7, with 7 bases aligning to TRBD1. The CDR3 spans 13 residues. Germline lookup yields CDR1 SGHVS and CDR2 FQNEAQ. J lost 6 bases, V lost 5 bases, and 7 bases had no gene match.